The clone carrying this T cell receptor (beta chain) was seen only a few times. The germline V gene encodes CDR1 SGHVS and CDR2 FQNEAQ. V dropped 3 bases and J dropped 7 bases, with 10 bases sitting between them. The CDR3 spans 13 residues. Time point here: after neoadjuvant nivolumab, at surgical resection. The repertoire was sequenced with immunoSEQ multiplex PCR; TCRdb's copy has only in-frame clones and lacks some. Of roughly 25,000 clones in the sample, 25% to 30% were seen once. This record belongs to a study of neoadjuvant anti-PD-1 for oral cavity cancer. The sample in question was tumor tissue, obtained after nivolumab (anti-PD-1) treatment. The V and J genes are TRBV7-8 and TRBJ1-5; TRBD1 is a possible D gene (6 bases). The sequence was collected from a person aged 35-79 years with oral cavity squamous cell carcinoma. As DNA, the CDR3 is TGTGCCAGCAGCTTGCAGGGGCGCCAGCCCCAGCATTTT. It codes for CASSLQGRQPQHF.